This T cell receptor (beta chain) was recovered during a study of Ad26.COV2.S vaccination and SARS-CoV-2 variants. Study as a whole: Dosing was one shot or two shots 56 days apart. Study-level points and caveats: People who got the vaccine or the placebo had similar non-spike TCR breadth. Reported post-vaccination CD8+ and CD4+ T cell responses to spike showed substantial breadth. TCR breadth and depth analyses may have underestimated total T cell responses.

In the case of this clone: Its antigen is undetermined.

The repertoire was sequenced with immunoSEQ multiplex PCR; TCRdb's copy has only in-frame clones and lacks some. The table records roughly 450,000 clones, more than 80% of them present only once. Treatment defined: around 19 received Ad26.COV2.S at low or high dose, single or two shots; several received placebo; per-sample allocation not given. Day 63 following the first vaccine or placebo injection was when the samples were taken. CDR1 and CDR2 from the germline V gene are MGHRA and YSYEKL. Losses at the gene ends were 4 bases for V and 3 bases for J; bases not matched to a gene: 4. This CDR3 contains 15 residues.

The sample was peripheral blood, taken in a trial of Ad26.COV2.S vaccine versus placebo. This clonotype originated in a person aged 18 to 65 who received the Ad26.COV2.S COVID-19 vaccine or a placebo. This chain uses TRBV4-1 with TRBJ2-1; 9 bases agree with TRBD2. DNA of the CDR3: TGCGCCAGCAGCCCAGGGACTAGCAGCTACAATGAGCAGTTCTTC. Encoded protein: CASSPGTSSYNEQFF.